This section outlines one TCR beta chain sequence together with its context. The data belong to a study of CXCR3-negative and CXCR3-positive naive CD8 T cells. The authors prepared UMI-labeled TRB cDNA libraries by 5' RACE. TCRdb re-called the 5' RACE reads, yielding one record per CDR3 amino acid sequence without DNA. The sample has about 92,000 distinct CDR3 sequences. Germline V gene data show CDR1 as SQVTM and CDR2 as ANQGSEA. The CDR3 totals 18 residues. This chain connects TRBV29-1 to TRBJ2-5; TCRdb calls TRBD1, which cannot be checked without DNA. The sample comprised naive CXCR3- CD8+ T cells from blood. Subset denoted: CD45RO-CCR7+CD27+CD95- naive CD8+ T cells lacking CXCR3 (TNR3-). The sequence came from a human donor in good health. Some clones in this sample may be carry-over from other donors' samples. The CDR3 loop reads CSVEASFADTGRQETQYF.